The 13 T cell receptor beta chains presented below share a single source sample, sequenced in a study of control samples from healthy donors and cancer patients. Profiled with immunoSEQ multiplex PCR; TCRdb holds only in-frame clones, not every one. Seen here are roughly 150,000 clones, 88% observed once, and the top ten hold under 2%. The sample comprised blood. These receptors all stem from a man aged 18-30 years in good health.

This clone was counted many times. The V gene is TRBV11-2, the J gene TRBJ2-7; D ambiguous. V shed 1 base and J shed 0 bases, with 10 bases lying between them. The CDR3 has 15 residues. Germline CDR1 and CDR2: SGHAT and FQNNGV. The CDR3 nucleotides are TGTGCCAGCAGCTTAGGGCCAGGCAGCTCCTACGAGCAGTACTTC. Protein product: CASSLGPGSSYEQYF. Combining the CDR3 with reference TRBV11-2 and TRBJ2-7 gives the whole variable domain EAGVAQSPRYKIIEKRQSVAFWCNPISGHATLYWYQQILGQGPKLLIQFQNNGVVDDSQLPKDRFSAERLKGVDSTLKIQPAKLEDSAVYLCASSLGPGSSYEQYFGPGTRLTVT.

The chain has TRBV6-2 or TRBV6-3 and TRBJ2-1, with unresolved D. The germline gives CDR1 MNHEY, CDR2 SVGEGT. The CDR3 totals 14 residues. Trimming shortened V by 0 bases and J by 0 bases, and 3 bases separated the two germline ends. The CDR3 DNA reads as TGTGCCAGCAGTTACTCGGACTCCTACAATGAGCAGTTCTTC. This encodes CASSYSDSYNEQFF.

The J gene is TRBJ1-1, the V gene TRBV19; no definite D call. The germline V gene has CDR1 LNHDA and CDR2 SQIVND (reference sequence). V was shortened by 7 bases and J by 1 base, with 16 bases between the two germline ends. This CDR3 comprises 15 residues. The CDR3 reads CASTVADLPNTEAFF. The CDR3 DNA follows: TGTGCCAGTACCGTAGCCGACCTTCCGAACACTGAAGCTTTCTTT.

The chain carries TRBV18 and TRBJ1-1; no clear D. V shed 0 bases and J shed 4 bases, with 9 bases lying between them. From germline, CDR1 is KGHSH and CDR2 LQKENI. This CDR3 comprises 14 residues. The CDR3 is CASSPPGLLTEAFF. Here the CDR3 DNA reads TGTGCCAGCTCACCACCAGGGTTGCTCACTGAAGCTTTCTTT.

The DNA of the CDR3 is TGTGCCAGCAGTTCGACAGGTCTCTTTGTGGCTTTCTTT. Its translation: CASSSTGLFVAFF. The rearrangement uses TRBV28 and TRBJ1-1; D possibly corresponds to TRBD1 (6 bases). CDR1 and CDR2 from the germline V gene are MDHEN and SYDVKM. The CDR3 is 13 amino acids. V shed 4 bases and J shed 11 bases, with 17 bases lying between them. The entire variable domain, with the rest obtained from reference TRBV28 and TRBJ1-1, is as follows: DVKVTQSSRYLVKRTGEKVFLECVQDMDHENMFWYRQDPGLGLRLIYFSYDVKMKEKGDIPEGYSVSREKKERFSLILESASTNQTSMYLCASSSTGLFVAFFGQGTRLTVV.

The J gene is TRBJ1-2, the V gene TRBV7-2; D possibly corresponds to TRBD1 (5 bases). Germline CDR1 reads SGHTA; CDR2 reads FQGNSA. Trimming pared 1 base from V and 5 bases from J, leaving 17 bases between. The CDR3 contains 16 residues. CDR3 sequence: CASSLEGPRISYGYTF. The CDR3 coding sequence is TGTGCCAGCAGCTTAGAGGGGCCGCGTATCTCATATGGCTACACCTTC.

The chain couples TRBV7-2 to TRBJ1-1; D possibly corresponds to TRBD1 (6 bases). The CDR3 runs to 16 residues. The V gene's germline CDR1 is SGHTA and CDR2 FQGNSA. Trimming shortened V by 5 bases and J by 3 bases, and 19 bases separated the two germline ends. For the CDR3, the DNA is TGTGCCAGCAGCCGGGGGGGGCACACGACAGACACTGAAGCTTTCTTT. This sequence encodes CASSRGGHTTDTEAFF.

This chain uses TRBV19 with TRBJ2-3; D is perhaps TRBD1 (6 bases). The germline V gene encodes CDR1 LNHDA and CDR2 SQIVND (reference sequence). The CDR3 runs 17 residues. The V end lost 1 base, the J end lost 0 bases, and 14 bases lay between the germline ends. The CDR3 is CASSIGRQDSSTDTQYF. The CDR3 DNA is TGTGCCAGTAGTATAGGCCGACAGGACTCTAGCACAGATACGCAGTATTTT.

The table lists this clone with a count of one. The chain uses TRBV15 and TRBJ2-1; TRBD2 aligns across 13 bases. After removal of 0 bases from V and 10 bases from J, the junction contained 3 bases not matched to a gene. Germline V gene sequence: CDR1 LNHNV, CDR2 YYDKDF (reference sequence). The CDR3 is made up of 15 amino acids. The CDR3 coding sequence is TGTGCCACCAGCAGAGATGGACTAGCGGGGGCCGAGCAGTTCTTC. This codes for CATSRDGLAGAEQFF.

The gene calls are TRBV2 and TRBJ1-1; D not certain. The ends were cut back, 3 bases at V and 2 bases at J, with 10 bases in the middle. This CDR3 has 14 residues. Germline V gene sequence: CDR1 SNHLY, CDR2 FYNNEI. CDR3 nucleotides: TGTGCCAGCAGTGACTTACAAGTTAACACTGAAGCTTTCTTT. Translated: CASSDLQVNTEAFF.

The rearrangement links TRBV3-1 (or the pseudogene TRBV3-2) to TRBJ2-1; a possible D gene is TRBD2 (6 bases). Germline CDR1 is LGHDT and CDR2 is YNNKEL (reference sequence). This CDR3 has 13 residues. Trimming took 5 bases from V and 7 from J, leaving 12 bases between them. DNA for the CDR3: TGTGCCAGCAGCTACGCACGGGGGAATGAGCAGTTCTTC. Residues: CASSYARGNEQFF.

The CDR3 region has the DNA TGTGCCAGCAGTTTGGACAGTTATAATTCACCCCTCCACTTT. Translation gives CASSLDSYNSPLHF. V and J are TRBV28 and TRBJ1-6; maybe TRBD1 (6 bases). Trimming removed 3 bases at V and 4 bases at J, with 7 bases between. The V gene's germline CDR1 is MDHEN and CDR2 SYDVKM. The CDR3 length is 14 residues.

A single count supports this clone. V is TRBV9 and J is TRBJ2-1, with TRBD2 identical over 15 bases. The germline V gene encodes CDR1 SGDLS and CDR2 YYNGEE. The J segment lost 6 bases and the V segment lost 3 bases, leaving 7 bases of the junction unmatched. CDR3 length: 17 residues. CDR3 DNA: TGTGCCAGCAGCGCAGGACTAGCGGGGGGGCTGAGCAATGAGCAGTTCTTC. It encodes CASSAGLAGGLSNEQFF.